The text below deals with one T cell receptor beta chain. Its target is not known. The sample comes from a study of T cell responses to AZD1222 COVID-19 vaccine. General study results and limits: The CD4 TCRs associated with vaccination extended across spike and predominated at 160-218 and 743-854. Donors, mostly white British, included more females; clonal diversity was possibly underestimated. Only after the peak T cell response were repertoires sampled.

Some clones are missing from TCRdb's copy, which holds only in-frame ones; the method was immunoSEQ multiplex PCR. The sample records about 120,000 clones, 80% to 90% being singletons. This TCR was sampled from an adult in good health. The sequences come from peripheral blood, collected on day 0 of AZD1222 vaccination.

The CDR3 spells CASSGGVGQANYGYTF. The CDR3 nucleotides are TGTGCCAGCAGTGGGGGTGTGGGGCAAGCTAACTATGGCTACACCTTC. The chain has TRBV2 and TRBJ1-2, with D possibly being TRBD1 (5 bases). The CDR3 spans 16 residues. Germline CDR1 and CDR2: SNHLY and FYNNEI. V lost 4 bases to trimming and J lost 0 bases, with 15 bases between them.